Listed below are T cell receptor beta chains from one sample, sequenced in a study of vaccination and CD4 T cells after COVID-19. No antigen has been assigned to these receptors. TCRdb used MiXCR to reprocess the PCR reads, holding one entry per CDR3 protein. Of just over 20,000 distinct CDR3 sequences in the sample, roughly 70% are singletons; the top ten hold around 8.1%. The sequencing sample was made of CD4+ T cells from blood, cultured in vitro. These receptors all stem from a human donor who had recovered from COVID-19. CDR3s include the opening cysteine and the closing phenylalanine or tryptophan. Each record gives: J gene, V gene, D gene, clone size, CDR3 DNA, CDR3 protein. D genes are given only for firm matches. The size entry is marked missing in some rows and otherwise reads once, few, many or a size class.

j_gene: TRBJ1-2
v_gene: TRBV5-1
d_gene: .
abundance: .
CDR3nt: TGCGCCAGCAGCGGAAGATACAGGGACGATGACTTCGGCTACACCTTC
CDR3aa: CASSGRYRDDDFGYTF

j_gene: TRBJ2-7
v_gene: TRBV15
d_gene: TRBD2
abundance: .
CDR3nt: TGTGCCACCAGCCGGACTAGCGGGGCCTACGAGCAGTACTTC
CDR3aa: CATSRTSGAYEQYF

j_gene: TRBJ2-5
v_gene: TRBV6-1
d_gene: .
abundance: .
CDR3nt: TGTGCCAGCAGTACAATACAGGGACGGGAGACCCAGTACTTC
CDR3aa: CASSTIQGRETQYF

j_gene: TRBJ2-7
v_gene: TRBV30
d_gene: .
abundance: .
CDR3nt: TGTGCCTGGAGTAGGACATACTACGAGCAGTACTTC
CDR3aa: CAWSRTYYEQYF

j_gene: TRBJ1-5
v_gene: TRBV28
d_gene: TRBD1
abundance: .
CDR3nt: TGTGCCAGCTTCTACGACAGGGAAAGCAATCAGCCCCAGCATTTT
CDR3aa: CASFYDRESNQPQHF

j_gene: TRBJ2-5
v_gene: TRBV11-2
d_gene: TRBD1
abundance: .
CDR3nt: TGTGCCAGCAGCTTCCGAACAGGGGGCCGAGAGACCCAGTACTTC
CDR3aa: CASSFRTGGRETQYF

j_gene: TRBJ1-5
v_gene: TRBV30
d_gene: .
abundance: .
CDR3nt: TGTGCCTGGAGGGGCCAGGGGAGGTGGCAGCCCCAGCATTTT
CDR3aa: CAWRGQGRWQPQHF

j_gene: TRBJ1-1
v_gene: TRBV12-3/TRBV12-4
d_gene: TRBD1
abundance: once
CDR3nt: TGTGCCAGCAGTTCACAGGGGAGGCGAGTTGGGGCTTTCTTT
CDR3aa: CASSSQGRRVGAFF

j_gene: TRBJ1-2
v_gene: TRBV20-1
d_gene: .
abundance: .
CDR3nt: TGCAGTGCAGCGCGCCAGACTAACTATGGCTACACCTTC
CDR3aa: CSAARQTNYGYTF

j_gene: TRBJ2-7
v_gene: TRBV6-5
d_gene: TRBD2
abundance: .
CDR3nt: TGTGCCAGCAGTTACTCGCCTCAGCGGGAGCGCGAGCAGTACTTC
CDR3aa: CASSYSPQREREQYF

j_gene: TRBJ1-2
v_gene: TRBV20-1
d_gene: .
abundance: .
CDR3nt: TGCAGTGCTAGAGATAGTGGCTATGGCTACACCTTC
CDR3aa: CSARDSGYGYTF

j_gene: TRBJ2-3
v_gene: TRBV2
d_gene: TRBD2
abundance: .
CDR3nt: TGTGCCAGCAGTGATCCACTAGCGGTCACAGATACGCAGTATTTT
CDR3aa: CASSDPLAVTDTQYF

j_gene: TRBJ2-3
v_gene: TRBV15
d_gene: TRBD2
abundance: .
CDR3nt: TGTGCCACCAGCACCCGAGCGGGAGCGACAGATACGCAGTATTTT
CDR3aa: CATSTRAGATDTQYF

j_gene: TRBJ1-2
v_gene: TRBV11-2
d_gene: .
abundance: .
CDR3nt: TGTGCCAGCAGCTTTGGGGGTTTGGGAGGCTACACCTTC
CDR3aa: CASSFGGLGGYTF

j_gene: TRBJ1-6
v_gene: TRBV7-2
d_gene: .
abundance: .
CDR3nt: TGTGCCAGCAGCTTCGGTGGAGAGAATTCACCCCTCCACTTT
CDR3aa: CASSFGGENSPLHF

j_gene: TRBJ2-5
v_gene: TRBV11-2
d_gene: TRBD2
abundance: .
CDR3nt: TGTGCCAGCAGGCTAGGGACGGGAGCGGGGGAGACCCAGTACTTC
CDR3aa: CASRLGTGAGETQYF

j_gene: TRBJ1-6
v_gene: TRBV6-5
d_gene: .
abundance: once
CDR3nt: TGTGCCAGCAGTTACTCGAGAAGACCGCCCCTCCACTTT
CDR3aa: CASSYSRRPPLHF

j_gene: TRBJ1-1
v_gene: TRBV19
d_gene: .
abundance: .
CDR3nt: TGTGCCAGTAGTCCCCTGGGGGGGAACACTGAAGCTTTCTTT
CDR3aa: CASSPLGGNTEAFF

j_gene: TRBJ2-3
v_gene: TRBV2
d_gene: TRBD1
abundance: .
CDR3nt: TGTGCCAGCAGTCCGACAGGGGGGCGAAATACGCAGTATTTT
CDR3aa: CASSPTGGRNTQYF

j_gene: TRBJ2-5
v_gene: TRBV15
d_gene: TRBD1
abundance: .
CDR3nt: TGTGCCACCAGCAGGGGGGACAGTCAAGAGACCCAGTACTTC
CDR3aa: CATSRGDSQETQYF

j_gene: TRBJ2-3
v_gene: TRBV11-2
d_gene: .
abundance: .
CDR3nt: TGTGCCAGCAGCTTAGATCTGCGCACAGATACGCAGTATTTT
CDR3aa: CASSLDLRTDTQYF

j_gene: TRBJ1-2
v_gene: TRBV5-4
d_gene: .
abundance: .
CDR3nt: TGTGCCAGCAGCTTGGCCTTTCAGCCGGGGGATGGCTACACCTTC
CDR3aa: CASSLAFQPGDGYTF

j_gene: TRBJ2-7
v_gene: TRBV7-6
d_gene: TRBD2
abundance: once
CDR3nt: TGTGCCAGCAGCTTGTCCCCCCCGCAGGGACTAGCGGGAGGAGCCGAGCAGTACTTC
CDR3aa: CASSLSPPQGLAGGAEQYF

j_gene: TRBJ1-1
v_gene: TRBV5-6
d_gene: .
abundance: .
CDR3nt: TGTGCCAGCAGCTGGGAGTCGGTGGATAAGGCTTTCTTT
CDR3aa: CASSWESVDKAFF

j_gene: TRBJ1-5
v_gene: TRBV19
d_gene: .
abundance: .
CDR3nt: TGTGCCAGTAGTATCTTGGTTCAGCCCCAGCATTTT
CDR3aa: CASSILVQPQHF

j_gene: TRBJ2-5
v_gene: TRBV5-1
d_gene: .
abundance: .
CDR3nt: TGCGCCAGCACGTCGGCGGGCCAAGAGACCCAGTACTTC
CDR3aa: CASTSAGQETQYF

j_gene: TRBJ1-1
v_gene: TRBV27
d_gene: .
abundance: .
CDR3nt: TGTGCCAGCAGTTTATTGGGTGGGGCCCGGGGCACTGAAGCTTTCTTT
CDR3aa: CASSLLGGARGTEAFF

j_gene: TRBJ2-2
v_gene: TRBV27
d_gene: TRBD1
abundance: .
CDR3nt: TGTGCCAGCAGTCCCAGGGGGCGGTCCACCGGGGAGCTGTTTTTT
CDR3aa: CASSPRGRSTGELFF

j_gene: TRBJ1-6
v_gene: TRBV20-1
d_gene: .
abundance: .
CDR3nt: TGCAGTGCTAGAGATGGGAGGGTTACCTATAATTCACCCCTCCACTTT
CDR3aa: CSARDGRVTYNSPLHF

j_gene: TRBJ2-2
v_gene: TRBV19
d_gene: .
abundance: .
CDR3nt: TGTGCCAGTAGTATAGAGGTACCCACCGGGGAGCTGTTTTTT
CDR3aa: CASSIEVPTGELFF

j_gene: TRBJ2-5
v_gene: TRBV7-2
d_gene: .
abundance: .
CDR3nt: TGTGCCAGCAGTCCCAGAGGGACATCCTTACTTTCGCCGGGAGGCGGTGGGGAGACCCGGTACTTC
CDR3aa: CASSPRGTSLLSPGGGGETRYF

j_gene: TRBJ2-2
v_gene: TRBV24-1
d_gene: .
abundance: few
CDR3nt: TGTGCCACCAGGGACGGCATCAACACCGGGGAGCTGTTTTTT
CDR3aa: CATRDGINTGELFF

j_gene: TRBJ1-3
v_gene: TRBV20-1
d_gene: .
abundance: .
CDR3nt: TGCAGTGCTAGGGTGGCCCGATTCTCTGGAAACACCATATATTTT
CDR3aa: CSARVARFSGNTIYF

j_gene: TRBJ2-6
v_gene: TRBV11-2
d_gene: .
abundance: .
CDR3nt: TGTGCCAGCAGCTTTCCAGGTCGGGCCAACGTCCTGACTTTC
CDR3aa: CASSFPGRANVLTF

j_gene: TRBJ1-1
v_gene: TRBV6-1
d_gene: TRBD1
abundance: .
CDR3nt: TGTGCCAGCAGTGATAAACGACAGGGTGTTTCCGCTGAAGCTTTCTTT
CDR3aa: CASSDKRQGVSAEAFF

j_gene: TRBJ1-6
v_gene: TRBV11-2
d_gene: .
abundance: .
CDR3nt: TGTGCCAGCACCCGGGCCAATGTGGGATCACCCCTCCACTTT
CDR3aa: CASTRANVGSPLHF

j_gene: TRBJ1-1
v_gene: TRBV5-6
d_gene: .
abundance: .
CDR3nt: TGTGCCAGCAGCTCCGACACCAGGTTGACTGAAGCTTTCTTT
CDR3aa: CASSSDTRLTEAFF

j_gene: TRBJ2-1
v_gene: TRBV7-2
d_gene: .
abundance: .
CDR3nt: TGTGCCAGCAGCTTATGGAGCGGCTCCTACAATGAGCAGTTCTTC
CDR3aa: CASSLWSGSYNEQFF

j_gene: TRBJ2-5
v_gene: TRBV6-4
d_gene: TRBD2
abundance: .
CDR3nt: TGTGCCAGCAGTGAACTCGGACTAGCGGGAGATTTGTACGAGACCCAGTACTTC
CDR3aa: CASSELGLAGDLYETQYF

j_gene: TRBJ2-2
v_gene: TRBV24-1
d_gene: .
abundance: once
CDR3nt: TGTGCCACCAGTGCAGCCGGGGCCCAGGCGAGCACCGGGGAGCTGTTTTTT
CDR3aa: CATSAAGAQASTGELFF

j_gene: TRBJ2-7
v_gene: TRBV28
d_gene: .
abundance: .
CDR3nt: TGTGCCAGCACCGAGGACACCTACGAGCAGTACTTC
CDR3aa: CASTEDTYEQYF

j_gene: TRBJ1-1
v_gene: TRBV19
d_gene: .
abundance: .
CDR3nt: TGTGCCAGTAGTCCGAATAGAGGGACTGAAGCTTTCTTT
CDR3aa: CASSPNRGTEAFF

j_gene: TRBJ2-3
v_gene: TRBV6-5
d_gene: TRBD1
abundance: .
CDR3nt: TGTGCCAGCAGTTACCAGGGGGTTAGCACAGATACGCAGTATTTT
CDR3aa: CASSYQGVSTDTQYF

j_gene: TRBJ1-5
v_gene: TRBV30
d_gene: .
abundance: .
CDR3nt: TGTGCCTGGAGTGTTGGGCAGGGCAATCAGCCCCAGCATTTT
CDR3aa: CAWSVGQGNQPQHF